Presented here are 2 T cell receptor beta chains from one specimen sequenced in a study of blood T cell repertoires in COVID-19. The assay was immunoSEQ multiplex PCR, and TCRdb's table has in-frame clones only and misses some. Of about 150,000 clones in the sample, approximately 86% were seen once. Sequencing was performed on peripheral blood. All receptors derive from a man in his sixties with COVID-19, enrolled during active disease.

The chain has TRBV29-1 and TRBJ2-7, with a weak D call TRBD1 (6 bases). Looked up from germline, CDR1 is SQVTM and CDR2 is ANQGSEA. This CDR3 contains 13 residues. The V and J ends lost 5 bases and 6 bases respectively, with 17 bases between them. The chain's CDR3 is CSVITQGVGEQYF. DNA for the CDR3: TGCAGCGTTATTACACAGGGTGTGGGCGAGCAGTACTTC.

This chain uses TRBV29-1 with TRBJ1-2; weak D call: TRBD1 (5 bases). The V gene's germline CDR1 is SQVTM and CDR2 ANQGSEA. The V end was cut by 3 bases, the J end by 0 bases, with 14 bases between. The CDR3 loop spans 15 amino acids. Here the CDR3 reads CSVDTLWTTNYGYTF. Here the CDR3 DNA reads TGCAGCGTTGACACTCTTTGGACAACTAACTATGGCTACACCTTC.